This TCR beta chain stems from a study of OX40 agonist ivuxolimab in advanced cancers. Turning to the study itself: Three patients had partial responses: one hepatocellular carcinoma, two cutaneous melanoma.

Autoimmune disease history or systemic immunosuppression led to patient exclusion. Method: immunoSEQ multiplex PCR; TCRdb's copy keeps in-frame clones and lacks some. The table lists tens of thousands of clones, approximately 83% of them singletons. The sequences come from CD4+ or CD8+ T cells sorted from blood, collected in a trial of the OX40 agonist ivuxolimab. The receptor's source is an adult with an advanced solid tumor such as melanoma, head and neck, liver or kidney cancer.

The CDR3 protein is CASSVEGRSYEQYF. The CDR3, as DNA: TGTGCCAGCAGTGTGGAGGGGAGAAGCTACGAGCAGTACTTC. The chain recombines TRBV2 with TRBJ2-7; a weak D match, TRBD2 (6 bases). The V end was cut by 4 bases, the J end by 3 bases, with 13 bases between. CDR1 is SNHLY, CDR2 FYNNEI, per germline. The CDR3 loop spans 14 amino acids. The full variable domain, in which reference TRBV2 and TRBJ2-7 provide the parts outside the CDR3, is EPEVTQTPSHQVTQMGQEVILRCVPISNHLYFYWYRQILGQKVEFLVSFYNNEISEKSEIFDDQFSVERPDGSNFTLKIRSTKLEDSAMYFCASSVEGRSYEQYFGPGTRLTVT.